This T cell receptor beta chain was identified during a study of blood T cell repertoires in COVID-19. Study-wide context: There were acute and convalescent COVID-19 samples, and they came from the United States, Italy and Spain.

This table comes from immunoSEQ multiplex PCR, and its TCRdb copy is limited to in-frame clones, with some not included. The data show approximately 670,000 clones, 85% to 90% seen once. V lost 0 bases, J lost 5 bases, and 14 bases lay in between. CDR3 size: 15 residues. Germline V gene data show CDR1 as SGHKS and CDR2 as YYEKEE (reference sequence). The chain employs TRBV5-5 and TRBJ2-5; the D is unclear. The sample was peripheral blood. The sequence came from a woman aged 18-30 years with acute or convalescent COVID-19. CDR3 protein: CASSLEAQPVETQYF. CDR3 DNA sequence: TGTGCCAGCAGCTTGGAGGCACAGCCGGTCGAGACCCAGTACTTC. The full variable domain, rest sourced from reference TRBV5-5 and TRBJ2-5, is DAGVTQSPTHLIKTRGQQVTLRCSPISGHKSVSWYQQVLGQGPQFIFQYYEKEERGRGNFPDRFSARQFPNYSSELNVNALLLGDSALYLCASSLEAQPVETQYFGPGTRLLVL.